The rows below give T cell receptor beta chains drawn from one sample of a study of T cell repertoires in aging, cancer and after chemotherapy. MiXCR, run by TCRdb on the multiplex PCR reads, gives a single entry per CDR3 protein. Of about 12,000 distinct CDR3 sequences in the sample, approximately 31% were seen once. Sequencing used blood. Receptor source: a human donor in good health. The donor label of this sample is uncertain. Both conserved end residues are part of each CDR3. A D gene is named only where the DNA matches it firmly. The size of a clone is reported for some rows only, either as once, few or many, or as a class for expanded clones.

clone size	J gene	V gene	D gene	CDR3 protein	CDR3 DNA
few	TRBJ1-2	TRBV6-5	TRBD1	CASSQDRDYGYTF	TGTGCCAGCAGCCAAGACAGGGATTATGGCTACACCTTC
-	TRBJ2-3	TRBV5-6	-	CASSSGDEDTQYF	TGTGCCAGCAGTTCAGGGGATGAAGATACGCAGTATTTT
-	TRBJ1-3	TRBV12-3/TRBV12-4	-	CASSLHSFSGTIYF	TGTGCCAGCAGTTTACACAGTTTCTCGGGCACCATATATTTT
-	TRBJ2-1	TRBV19	TRBD2	CASSTVAGDSYNEQFF	TGTGCCAGTAGTACTGTAGCGGGGGACTCCTACAATGAGCAGTTCTTC
-	TRBJ1-2	TRBV7-9	TRBD1	CASSPTGEGGYTF	TGTGCCAGCAGCCCGACAGGGGAAGGCGGCTACACCTTC
few	TRBJ2-7	TRBV5-5	-	CASSFRQKSSYEQYF	TGTGCCAGCAGCTTTCGGCAGAAGAGCTCCTACGAGCAGTACTTC
-	TRBJ2-2	TRBV19	-	CASSIDDSNTGELFF	TGTGCCAGTAGTATAGATGACTCTAACACCGGGGAGCTGTTTTTT
-	TRBJ2-2	TRBV27	-	CASKQGYSGELFF	TGTGCCAGCAAACAGGGTTATTCCGGGGAGCTGTTTTTT
-	TRBJ2-1	TRBV15	-	CATSRGDRGSYNEQFF	TGTGCCACCAGCAGAGGGGACCGCGGTTCCTACAATGAGCAGTTCTTC
-	TRBJ2-7	TRBV13	-	CASSLSGYEQYF	TGTGCCAGCAGCCTAAGCGGCTACGAGCAGTACTTC
few	TRBJ1-6	TRBV6-1	-	CASSQSPTGRNNSPLHF	TGTGCCAGCAGTCAGAGTCCCACGGGACGGAATAATTCACCCCTCCACTTT
-	TRBJ1-6	TRBV20-1	TRBD1	CSATTAGTGARFPLHF	TGCAGTGCTACTACCGCGGGGACAGGCGCCCGTTTCCCCCTCCACTTT
-	TRBJ2-5	TRBV5-6	-	CASSLGGGAVVETQYF	TGCGCCAGCAGCTTGGGAGGGGGGGCCGTGGTAGAGACCCAGTACTTC
-	TRBJ1-6	TRBV18	-	CASSPPLGTSPLHF	TGTGCCAGCTCACCACCGTTGGGCACTTCACCCCTCCACTTT
-	TRBJ1-4	TRBV6-6	-	CASSSAGGATNEKLFF	TGTGCCAGCAGTTCCGCGGGGGGCGCAACTAATGAAAAACTGTTTTTT
-	TRBJ2-1	TRBV5-1	TRBD2	CASSLTGGNNEQFF	TGCGCCAGCAGCTTGACGGGGGGTAACAATGAGCAGTTCTTC
-	TRBJ2-7	TRBV5-6	TRBD2	CASSLGGGYYEQYF	TGTGCCAGCAGCTTGGGGGGGGGGTACTACGAGCAGTACTTC
-	TRBJ2-7	TRBV7-3	-	CASSTGASYEQYF	TGTGCCAGCTCCACGGGTGCCTCCTACGAGCAGTACTTC
-	TRBJ2-2	TRBV5-4	TRBD1	CASSLGRGSNTGELFF	TGTGCCAGCAGCTTGGGCAGGGGGTCGAACACCGGGGAGCTGTTTTTT
-	TRBJ2-3	TRBV6-4	TRBD2	CASSVTSGGTDTQYF	TGTGCCAGCAGTGTGACTAGCGGGGGCACAGATACGCAGTATTTT
-	TRBJ2-1	TRBV27	-	CASGEDEQFF	TGTGCCAGCGGGGAGGATGAGCAGTTCTTC
-	TRBJ2-3	TRBV7-2	TRBD2	CASSLAGTTPTDTQYF	TGTGCCAGCAGCTTAGCCGGGACTACCCCCACAGATACGCAGTATTTT
few	TRBJ1-5	TRBV18	TRBD1	CASSPSGGVGSNQPQHF	TGTGCCAGCTCACCCTCAGGGGGCGTGGGTAGCAATCAGCCCCAGCATTTT
medium-sized	TRBJ2-1	TRBV15	-	CATRGPPSYNEQFF	TGTGCCACGCGCGGGCCCCCCTCCTACAATGAGCAGTTCTTC
few	TRBJ1-5	TRBV6-2/TRBV6-3	TRBD1	CASTGQGSNQPQHF	TGTGCCAGCACGGGACAGGGGAGCAATCAGCCCCAGCATTTT
-	TRBJ1-5	TRBV12-3/TRBV12-4	-	CATQTGGFSQPQHF	TGTGCCACCCAGACGGGTGGTTTCTCTCAGCCCCAGCATTTT
few	TRBJ2-3	TRBV6-4	-	CASSPGNTQYF	TGTGCCAGCAGCCCAGGGAATACGCAGTATTTT
medium-sized	TRBJ2-5	TRBV30	-	CAWSVGETQYF	TGTGCCTGGAGTGTAGGGGAGACCCAGTACTTC
-	TRBJ1-4	TRBV6-1	-	CASSRWAGRTNEKLFF	TGTGCCAGCAGCAGGTGGGCAGGCCGAACTAATGAAAAACTGTTTTTT
-	TRBJ1-4	TRBV20-1	TRBD1	CSARDRSEKLFF	TGCAGTGCCCGGGACAGGAGTGAAAAACTGTTTTTT
-	TRBJ2-7	TRBV6-1	TRBD1	CASSSPTGTGAAYEQYF	TGTGCCAGCAGTTCTCCCACCGGGACAGGGGCGGCCTACGAGCAGTACTTC
medium-sized	TRBJ2-5	TRBV15	-	CATSSPNRKTQYF	TGTGCCACCAGCAGTCCCAATCGGAAGACCCAGTACTTC
-	TRBJ1-1	TRBV10-3	TRBD1	CAISPTGDTKAFF	TGTGCCATCAGCCCCACAGGGGACACTAAAGCTTTCTTT
-	TRBJ1-6	TRBV18	-	CASSDGQSPLHF	TGTGCCAGCTCTGATGGACAATCACCCCTCCACTTT
-	TRBJ2-5	TRBV20-1	-	CSAASGPQETQYF	TGCAGTGCCGCCTCGGGGCCTCAAGAGACCCAGTACTTC
medium-sized	TRBJ1-4	TRBV29-1	-	CSAKYGELFF	TGCAGCGCCAAGTATGGGGAACTGTTTTTT
-	TRBJ2-3	TRBV20-1	-	CSARLQGFGTDTQYF	TGCAGTGCTAGATTGCAGGGGTTTGGCACAGATACGCAGTATTTT
-	TRBJ2-7	TRBV20-1	-	CSAREPGLGSGEQYF	TGCAGTGCTAGAGAACCGGGCCTAGGGTCGGGGGAGCAGTACTTC
few	TRBJ1-2	TRBV19	TRBD1	CASRQPDRAHGYTF	TGTGCCAGTAGGCAACCGGACAGGGCTCATGGCTACACCTTC
few	TRBJ2-1	TRBV12-3/TRBV12-4	-	CASSLGPSWSSYNEQFF	TGTGCCAGCAGTTTAGGTCCTAGCTGGAGCTCCTACAATGAGCAGTTCTTC
-	TRBJ1-2	TRBV5-5	TRBD1	CASSPTGNPNYGYTF	TGTGCCAGCAGCCCGACAGGGAATCCTAACTATGGCTACACCTTC
-	TRBJ2-7	TRBV20-1	-	CSARDRGRSYEQYF	TGCAGTGCTAGAGATCGGGGACGGAGCTACGAGCAGTACTTC
-	TRBJ1-1	TRBV18	TRBD1	CASSPPRGLGEAFF	TGTGCCAGCTCACCACCGAGGGGGCTGGGTGAAGCTTTCTTT
-	TRBJ2-3	TRBV18	TRBD2	CASSQPGGRPSTDTQYF	TGTGCCAGCTCACAGCCGGGGGGGCGCCCTAGCACAGATACGCAGTATTTT
few	TRBJ1-1	TRBV19	-	CASSIRGQLNTEAFF	TGTGCCAGTAGTATCAGGGGCCAGTTGAACACTGAAGCTTTCTTT
few	TRBJ1-4	TRBV5-6	-	CASSLRVAEKLFF	TGTGCCAGCAGCTTGCGGGTTGCTGAAAAACTGTTTTTT
-	TRBJ1-5	TRBV20-1	-	CSAGGGQGLNQPQHF	TGCAGTGCTGGCGGCGGGCAGGGCCTTAATCAGCCCCAGCATTTT
-	TRBJ2-7	TRBV5-6	-	CASSILSYEQYF	TGTGCCAGCAGTATCCTTTCCTACGAGCAGTACTTC
-	TRBJ1-1	TRBV30	-	CAWSPPQFPEAFF	TGTGCCTGGAGCCCCCCTCAGTTCCCTGAAGCTTTCTTT
few	TRBJ2-1	TRBV30	-	CAWSLMGGTQVEQFF	TGTGCCTGGAGTTTAATGGGGGGCACCCAGGTTGAGCAGTTCTTC
-	TRBJ2-3	TRBV7-9	-	CASSLGASTDTQYF	TGTGCCAGCAGCTTGGGGGCTAGCACAGATACGCAGTATTTT
few	TRBJ1-6	TRBV6-4	TRBD1	CASNPRGRIAPLHF	TGTGCCAGCAACCCCAGGGGGAGAATTGCACCCCTCCACTTT